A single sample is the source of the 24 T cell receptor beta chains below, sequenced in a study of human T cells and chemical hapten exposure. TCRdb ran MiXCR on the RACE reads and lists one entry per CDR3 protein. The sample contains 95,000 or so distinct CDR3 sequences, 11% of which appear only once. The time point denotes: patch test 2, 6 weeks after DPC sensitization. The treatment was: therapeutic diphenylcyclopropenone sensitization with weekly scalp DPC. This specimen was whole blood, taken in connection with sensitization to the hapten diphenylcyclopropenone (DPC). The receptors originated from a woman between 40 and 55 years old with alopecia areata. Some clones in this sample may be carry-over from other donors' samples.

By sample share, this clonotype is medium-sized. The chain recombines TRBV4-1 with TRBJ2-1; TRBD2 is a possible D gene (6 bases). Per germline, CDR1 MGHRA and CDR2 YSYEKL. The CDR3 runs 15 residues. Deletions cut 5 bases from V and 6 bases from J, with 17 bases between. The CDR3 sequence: CASSSVLAPGNEQFF. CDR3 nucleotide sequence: TGCGCCAGCAGCTCAGTCCTAGCGCCAGGCAATGAGCAGTTCTTC.

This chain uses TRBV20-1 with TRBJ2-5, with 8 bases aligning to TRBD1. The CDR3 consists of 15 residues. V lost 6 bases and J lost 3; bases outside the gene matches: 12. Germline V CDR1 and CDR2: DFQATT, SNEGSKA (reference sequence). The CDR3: CSAGSGYRGEETQYF. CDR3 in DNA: TGCAGTGCCGGGAGCGGGTACAGGGGGGAAGAGACCCAGTACTTC.

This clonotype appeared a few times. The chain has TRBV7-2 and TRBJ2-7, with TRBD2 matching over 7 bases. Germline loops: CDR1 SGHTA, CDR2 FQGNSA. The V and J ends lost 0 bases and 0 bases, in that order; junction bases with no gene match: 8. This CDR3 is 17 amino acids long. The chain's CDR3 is CASSLAPSSSGSYEQYF. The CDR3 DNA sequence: TGTGCCAGCAGCTTAGCCCCGAGCTCTAGCGGCTCCTACGAGCAGTACTTC.

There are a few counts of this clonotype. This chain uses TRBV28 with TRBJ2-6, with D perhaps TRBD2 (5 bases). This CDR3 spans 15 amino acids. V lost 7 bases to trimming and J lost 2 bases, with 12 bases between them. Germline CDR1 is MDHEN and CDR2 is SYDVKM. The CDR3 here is CASTGFGTGANVLTF. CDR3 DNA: TGTGCCAGCACGGGTTTCGGGACTGGGGCCAACGTCCTGACTTTC.

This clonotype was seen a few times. The CDR3 coding sequence is TGCAGTGCCCAGGAATCGGTCTATGGCTACACCTTC. Translation gives CSAQESVYGYTF. The V call is TRBV20-1, the J call TRBJ1-2; D not certain. V lost 6 bases and J 4 bases, leaving 12 bases between the germline ends. This CDR3 region has 12 residues. Germline CDR1 and CDR2: DFQATT and SNEGSKA (reference sequence).

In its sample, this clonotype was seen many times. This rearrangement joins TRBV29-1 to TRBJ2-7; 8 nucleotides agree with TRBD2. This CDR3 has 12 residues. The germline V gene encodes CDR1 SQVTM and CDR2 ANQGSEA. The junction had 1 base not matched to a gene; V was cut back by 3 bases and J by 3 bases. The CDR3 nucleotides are TGCAGCGTTGATCGGGGGGGCTACGAGCAGTACTTC. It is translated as CSVDRGGYEQYF.

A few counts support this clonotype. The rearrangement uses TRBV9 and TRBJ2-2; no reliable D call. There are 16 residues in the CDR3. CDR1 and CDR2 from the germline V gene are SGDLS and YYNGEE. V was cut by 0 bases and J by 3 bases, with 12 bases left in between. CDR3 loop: CASSVGSFPDTGELFF. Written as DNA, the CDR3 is TGTGCCAGCAGCGTAGGCAGTTTCCCCGACACCGGGGAGCTGTTTTTT.

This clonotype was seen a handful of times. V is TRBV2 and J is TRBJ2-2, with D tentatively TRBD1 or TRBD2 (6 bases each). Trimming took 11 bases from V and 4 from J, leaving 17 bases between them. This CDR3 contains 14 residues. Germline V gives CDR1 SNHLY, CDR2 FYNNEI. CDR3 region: CASGASDITGELFF. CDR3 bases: TGTGCCTCAGGGGCTAGCGATATCACCGGGGAGCTGTTTTTT.

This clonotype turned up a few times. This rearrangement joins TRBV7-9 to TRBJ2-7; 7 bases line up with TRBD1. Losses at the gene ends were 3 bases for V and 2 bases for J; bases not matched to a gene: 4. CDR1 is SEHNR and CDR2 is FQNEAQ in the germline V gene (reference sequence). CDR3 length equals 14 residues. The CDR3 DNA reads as TGTGCCAGCAGCTTTCCCGGGACAGCCTACGAGCAGTACTTC. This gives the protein CASSFPGTAYEQYF.

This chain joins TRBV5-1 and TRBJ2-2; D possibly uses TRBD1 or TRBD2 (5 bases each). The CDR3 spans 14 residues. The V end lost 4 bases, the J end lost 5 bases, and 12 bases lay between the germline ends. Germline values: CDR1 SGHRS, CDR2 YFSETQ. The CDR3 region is CASSQGVGTGELFF. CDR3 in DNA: TGCGCCAGCAGCCAGGGAGTCGGGACCGGGGAGCTGTTTTTT. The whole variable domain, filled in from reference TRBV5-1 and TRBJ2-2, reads KAGVTQTPRYLIKTRGQQVTLSCSPISGHRSVSWYQQTPGQGLQFLFEYFSETQRNKGNFPGRFSGRQFSNSRSEMNVSTLELGDSALYLCASSQGVGTGELFFGEGSRLTVL.

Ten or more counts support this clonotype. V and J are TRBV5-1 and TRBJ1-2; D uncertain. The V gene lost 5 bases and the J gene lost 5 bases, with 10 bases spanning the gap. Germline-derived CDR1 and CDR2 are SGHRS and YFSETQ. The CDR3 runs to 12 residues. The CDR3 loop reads CASREDSYGYTF. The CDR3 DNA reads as TGCGCCAGCAGGGAGGATAGTTATGGCTACACCTTC.

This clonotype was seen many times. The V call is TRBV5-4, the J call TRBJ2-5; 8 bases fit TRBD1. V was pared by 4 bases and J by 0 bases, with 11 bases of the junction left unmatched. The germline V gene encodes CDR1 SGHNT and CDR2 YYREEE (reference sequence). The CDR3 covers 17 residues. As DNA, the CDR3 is TGTGCCAGCAGCCCAGGGGGCGGACAAAAGTACCAAGAGACCCAGTACTTC. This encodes CASSPGGGQKYQETQYF.

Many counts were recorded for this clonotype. CDR3 DNA sequence: TGTGCCAGCTCAGACGTCCCAATTCCTAACTATGGCTACACCTTC. The encoded protein is CASSDVPIPNYGYTF. V usage is TRBV18 and J usage is TRBJ1-2; D unresolved. The V end was cut by 5 bases, the J end by 0 bases, with 13 bases between. The CDR3 spans 15 residues. The germline V gene has CDR1 KGHSH and CDR2 LQKENI.

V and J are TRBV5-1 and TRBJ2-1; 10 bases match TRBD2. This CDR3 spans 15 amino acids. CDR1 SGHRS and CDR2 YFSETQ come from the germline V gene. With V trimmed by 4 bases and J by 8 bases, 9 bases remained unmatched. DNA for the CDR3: TGCGCCAGCAGCGAAAGCGGGAGGGCCTTTGATGAGCAGTTCTTC. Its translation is CASSESGRAFDEQFF.

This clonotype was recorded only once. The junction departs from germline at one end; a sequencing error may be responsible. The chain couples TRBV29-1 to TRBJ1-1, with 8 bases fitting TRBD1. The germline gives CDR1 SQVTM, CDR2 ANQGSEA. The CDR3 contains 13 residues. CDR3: CSVEGQGNTEAFF. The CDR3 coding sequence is TGCAGCGTCGAAGGACAGGGGAACACTGAAGCTTTCTTT.

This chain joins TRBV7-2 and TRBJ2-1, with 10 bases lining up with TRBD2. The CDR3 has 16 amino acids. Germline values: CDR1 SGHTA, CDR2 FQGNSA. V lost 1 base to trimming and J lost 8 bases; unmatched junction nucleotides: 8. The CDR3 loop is CASSLVPSGGWDEQFF. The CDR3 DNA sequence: TGTGCCAGCAGCTTAGTCCCTAGCGGGGGATGGGATGAGCAGTTCTTC.

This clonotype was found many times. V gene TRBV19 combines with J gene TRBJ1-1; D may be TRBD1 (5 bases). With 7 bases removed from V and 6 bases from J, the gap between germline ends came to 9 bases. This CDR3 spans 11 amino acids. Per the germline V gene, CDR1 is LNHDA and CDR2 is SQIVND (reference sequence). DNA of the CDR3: TGTGCCAGTATTTGGGGACCTGAAGCTTTCTTT. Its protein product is CASIWGPEAFF.

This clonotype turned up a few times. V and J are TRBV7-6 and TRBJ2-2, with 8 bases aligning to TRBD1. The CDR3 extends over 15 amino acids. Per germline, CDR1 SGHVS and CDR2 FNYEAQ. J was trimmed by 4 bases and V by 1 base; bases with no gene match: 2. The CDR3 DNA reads TGTGCCAGCAGCTTAGACAGGGGGTCCACCGGGGAGCTGTTTTTT. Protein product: CASSLDRGSTGELFF.

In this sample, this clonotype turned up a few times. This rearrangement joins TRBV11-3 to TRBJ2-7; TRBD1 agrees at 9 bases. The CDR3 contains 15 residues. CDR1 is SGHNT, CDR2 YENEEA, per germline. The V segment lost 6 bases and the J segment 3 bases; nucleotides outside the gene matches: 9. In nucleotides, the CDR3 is TGTGCCAGCAGAAAGGGACAGGGATCCATCTACGAGCAGTACTTC. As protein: CASRKGQGSIYEQYF.

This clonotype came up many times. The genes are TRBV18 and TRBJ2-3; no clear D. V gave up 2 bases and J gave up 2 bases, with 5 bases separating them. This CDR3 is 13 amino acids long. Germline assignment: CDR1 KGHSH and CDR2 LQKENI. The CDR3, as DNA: TGTGCCAGCTCACCAAGGGACACAGATACGCAGTATTTT. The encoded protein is CASSPRDTDTQYF.

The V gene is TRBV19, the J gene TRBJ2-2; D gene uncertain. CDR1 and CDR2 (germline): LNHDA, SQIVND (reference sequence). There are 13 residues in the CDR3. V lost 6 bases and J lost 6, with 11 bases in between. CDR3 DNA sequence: TGTGCCAGTAGGGACCACAAGCCCGGGGAGCTGTTTTTT. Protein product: CASRDHKPGELFF.

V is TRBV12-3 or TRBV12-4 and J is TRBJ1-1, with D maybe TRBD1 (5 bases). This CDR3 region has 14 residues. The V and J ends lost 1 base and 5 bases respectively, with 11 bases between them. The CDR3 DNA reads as TGTGCCAGCAGTTTAGGAGTGGCAGGGACTGAAGCTTTCTTT. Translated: CASSLGVAGTEAFF.

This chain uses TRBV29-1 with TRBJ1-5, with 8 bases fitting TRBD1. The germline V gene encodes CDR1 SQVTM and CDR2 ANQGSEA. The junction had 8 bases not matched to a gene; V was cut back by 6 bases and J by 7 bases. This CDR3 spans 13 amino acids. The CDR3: CSVATGDKQPQHF. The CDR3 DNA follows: TGCAGCGTCGCGACAGGGGATAAGCAGCCCCAGCATTTT.

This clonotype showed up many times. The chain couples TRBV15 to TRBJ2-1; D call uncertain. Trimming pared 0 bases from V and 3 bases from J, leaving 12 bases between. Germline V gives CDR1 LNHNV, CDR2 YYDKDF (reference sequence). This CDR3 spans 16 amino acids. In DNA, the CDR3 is TGTGCCACCAGCAGAGAGGGTAGGGCTCGCTACAATGAGCAGTTCTTC. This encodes CATSREGRARYNEQFF.